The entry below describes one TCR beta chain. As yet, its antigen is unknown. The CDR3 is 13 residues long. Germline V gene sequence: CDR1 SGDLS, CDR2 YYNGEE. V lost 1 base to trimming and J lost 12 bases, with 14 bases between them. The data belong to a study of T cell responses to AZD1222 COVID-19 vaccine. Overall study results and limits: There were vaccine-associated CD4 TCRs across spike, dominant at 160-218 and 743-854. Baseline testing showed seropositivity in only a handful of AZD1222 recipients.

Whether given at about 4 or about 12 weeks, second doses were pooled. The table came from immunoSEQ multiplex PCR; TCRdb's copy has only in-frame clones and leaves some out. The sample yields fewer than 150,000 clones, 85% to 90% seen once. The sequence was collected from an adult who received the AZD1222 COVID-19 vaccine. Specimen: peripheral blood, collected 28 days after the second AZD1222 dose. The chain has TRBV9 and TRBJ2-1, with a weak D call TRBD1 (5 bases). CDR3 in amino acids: CASSVMGPTLQFF. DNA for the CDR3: TGTGCCAGCAGCGTAATGGGGCCGACACTGCAGTTCTTC. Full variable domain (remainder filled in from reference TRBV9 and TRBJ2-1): DSGVTQTPKHLITATGQRVTLRCSPRSGDLSVYWYQQSLDQGLQFLIQYYNGEERAKGNILERFSAQQFPDLHSELNLSSLELGDSALYFCASSVMGPTLQFFGPGTRLTVL.